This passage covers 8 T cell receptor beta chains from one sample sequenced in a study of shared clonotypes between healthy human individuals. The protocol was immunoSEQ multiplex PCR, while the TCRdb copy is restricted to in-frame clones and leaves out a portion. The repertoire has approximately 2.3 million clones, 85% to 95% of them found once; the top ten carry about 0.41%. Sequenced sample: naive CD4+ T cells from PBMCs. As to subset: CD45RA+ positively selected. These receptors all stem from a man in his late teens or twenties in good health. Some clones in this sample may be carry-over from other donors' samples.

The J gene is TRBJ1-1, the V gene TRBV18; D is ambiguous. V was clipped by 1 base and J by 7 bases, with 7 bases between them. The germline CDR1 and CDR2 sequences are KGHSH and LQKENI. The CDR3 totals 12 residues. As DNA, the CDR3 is TGTGCCAGCTCACCACGTTCGGTTGAAGCTTTCTTT. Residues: CASSPRSVEAFF.

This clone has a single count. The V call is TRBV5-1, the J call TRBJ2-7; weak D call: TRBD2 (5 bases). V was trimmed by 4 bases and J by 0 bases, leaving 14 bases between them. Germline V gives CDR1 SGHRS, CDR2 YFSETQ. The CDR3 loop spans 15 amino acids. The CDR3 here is CASSPGTVSSYEQYF. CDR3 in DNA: TGCGCCAGCAGCCCGGGAACGGTGAGCTCCTACGAGCAGTACTTC.

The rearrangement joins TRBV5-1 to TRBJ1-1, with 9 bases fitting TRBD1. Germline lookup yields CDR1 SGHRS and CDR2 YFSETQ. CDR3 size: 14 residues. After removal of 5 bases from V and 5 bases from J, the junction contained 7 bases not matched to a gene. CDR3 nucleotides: TGCGCCAGCAGAGGGACAGGGAGAGGAACTGAAGCTTTCTTT. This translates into CASRGTGRGTEAFF.

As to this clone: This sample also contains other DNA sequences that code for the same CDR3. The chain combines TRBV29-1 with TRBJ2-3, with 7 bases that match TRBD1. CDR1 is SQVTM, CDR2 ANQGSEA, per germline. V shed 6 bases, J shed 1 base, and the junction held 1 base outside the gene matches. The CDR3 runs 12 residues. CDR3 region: CSVGTGTDTQYF. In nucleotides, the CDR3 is TGCAGCGTCGGGACAGGCACAGATACGCAGTATTTT.

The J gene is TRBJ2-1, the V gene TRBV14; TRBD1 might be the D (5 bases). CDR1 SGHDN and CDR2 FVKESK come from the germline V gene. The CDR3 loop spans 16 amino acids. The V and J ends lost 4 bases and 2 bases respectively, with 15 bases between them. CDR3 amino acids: CASSRAREFTYNEQFF. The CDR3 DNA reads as TGTGCCAGCAGCCGTGCCAGGGAATTCACCTACAATGAGCAGTTCTTC.

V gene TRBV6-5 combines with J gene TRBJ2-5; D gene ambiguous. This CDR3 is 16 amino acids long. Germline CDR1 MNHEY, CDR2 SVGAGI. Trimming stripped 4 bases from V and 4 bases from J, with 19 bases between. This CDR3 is CASSSEQLRMRETQYF. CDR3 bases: TGTGCCAGCAGTTCCGAACAATTAAGAATGAGAGAGACCCAGTACTTC.

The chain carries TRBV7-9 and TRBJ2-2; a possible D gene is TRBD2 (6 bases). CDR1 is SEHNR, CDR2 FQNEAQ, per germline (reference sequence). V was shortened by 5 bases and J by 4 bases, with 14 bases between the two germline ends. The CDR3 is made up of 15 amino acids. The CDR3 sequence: CASSRLDGSTGELFF. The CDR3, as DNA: TGTGCCAGCAGCCGGTTGGACGGGAGCACCGGGGAGCTGTTTTTT. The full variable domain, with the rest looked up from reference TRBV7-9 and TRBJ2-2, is DTGVSQNPRHKITKRGQNVTFRCDPISEHNRLYWYRQTLGQGPEFLTYFQNEAQLEKSRLLSDRFSAERPKGSFSTLEIQRTEQGDSAMYLCASSRLDGSTGELFFGEGSRLTVL.

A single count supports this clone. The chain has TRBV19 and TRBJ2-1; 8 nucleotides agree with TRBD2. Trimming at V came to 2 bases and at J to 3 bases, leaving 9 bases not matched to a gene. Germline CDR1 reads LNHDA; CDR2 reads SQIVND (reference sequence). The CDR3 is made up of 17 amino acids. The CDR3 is CASSITSTSVYYNEQFF. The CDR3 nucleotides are TGTGCCAGTAGTATAACCTCGACTAGCGTCTACTACAATGAGCAGTTCTTC.